This T cell receptor beta chain was recorded in a study of shared clonotypes between healthy human individuals. It was approximately 300 ng DNA, 25,000 to 35,000 T cell genomes, that went into each replicate PCR of unsorted PBMC. Some clones are missing from TCRdb's copy, which holds only in-frame ones; the method was immunoSEQ multiplex PCR. The sample lists some 530,000 clones; 60% to 80% were seen once. This clone was detected a few times. Donors comprised healthy HIV-negative adults lacking recent acute infections or vaccinations. From germline, CDR1 is LGHNA and CDR2 YNFKEQ. Trimming at V came to 0 bases and at J to 7 bases, leaving 7 bases not matched to a gene. The CDR3 is made up of 16 amino acids.

The chain couples TRBV4-2 to TRBJ2-1, with 9 bases matching TRBD2. The clonotype originates from a woman aged 40 to 49 in good health. Some clones in this sample may be carry-over from other donors' samples. Sequenced sample: PBMCs. The CDR3 nucleotides read TGTGCCAGCAGCCAAGATACGCGGGAGGGGCGAAATGAGCAGTTCTTC. This sequence encodes CASSQDTREGRNEQFF.